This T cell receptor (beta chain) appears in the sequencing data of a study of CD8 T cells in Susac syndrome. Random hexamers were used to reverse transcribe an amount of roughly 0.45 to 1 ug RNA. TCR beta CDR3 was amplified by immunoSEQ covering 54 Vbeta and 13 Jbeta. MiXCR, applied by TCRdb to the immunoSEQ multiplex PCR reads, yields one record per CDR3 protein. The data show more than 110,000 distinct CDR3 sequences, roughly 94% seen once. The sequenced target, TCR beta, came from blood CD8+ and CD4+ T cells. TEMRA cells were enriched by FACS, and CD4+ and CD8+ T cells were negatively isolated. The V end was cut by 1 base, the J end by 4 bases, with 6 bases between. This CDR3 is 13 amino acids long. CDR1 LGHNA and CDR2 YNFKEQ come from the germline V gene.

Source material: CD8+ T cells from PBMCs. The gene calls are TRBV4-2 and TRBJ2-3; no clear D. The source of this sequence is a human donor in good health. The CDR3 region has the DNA TGTGCCAGCAGCCAAGCCAACGCAGATACGCAGTATTTT. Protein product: CASSQANADTQYF.